What follows are 5 T cell receptor beta chains derived from one specimen sequenced in a study of blood T cells in healthy people across ages. A J-beta primer mix and a sample-barcoded 5' primer were used in a second PCR of about 7 to 12 cycles. TCRdb itself ran the 5' RACE reads through MiXCR, one entry per CDR3 protein. The sample yields about 680,000 distinct CDR3 sequences, around 48% seen once. The sequencing input was blood. These receptors all stem from a woman in her sixties or seventies in good health.

This clonotype came up many times. This chain's CDR3 is CSASSPGQGSYEQYF. For the CDR3, the DNA is TGCAGTGCTAGTTCACCAGGACAGGGCTCTTACGAGCAGTACTTC. This rearrangement joins TRBV20-1 to TRBJ2-7; 8 bases are a match to TRBD1. This CDR3 contains 15 residues. Germline assignment: CDR1 DFQATT and CDR2 SNEGSKA (reference sequence). V was clipped by 3 bases and J by 4 bases; unmatched bases: 11.

The chain is built from TRBV7-2 and TRBJ1-4; the D gene is possibly TRBD1 (5 bases). Trimming cost V 5 bases and J 7 bases, with 11 bases left between them. Germline CDR1 is SGHTA and CDR2 is FQGNSA. The length of the CDR3 is 13 residues. The CDR3, as DNA: TGTGCCAGCAGCCCAGGGTTGGCTGAAAAACTGTTTTTT. Its protein is CASSPGLAEKLFF.

The V call is TRBV11-1, the J call TRBJ2-7; the match to TRBD2 covers 14 bases. Germline assignment: CDR1 SGHAT and CDR2 FQDESV (reference sequence). Trimming removed 3 bases from V and 7 bases from J; junction bases left unmatched: 8. CDR3 size: 16 residues. DNA for the CDR3: TGTGCCAGCAGCTTCGCCGGGACTAGCGGGAGAAATGAGCAGTACTTC. Translation: CASSFAGTSGRNEQYF.

The genes are TRBV7-2 and TRBJ2-7, with 7 bases identical to TRBD1. The V gene end was trimmed by 5 bases and the J gene end by 6 bases; junction bases not matched to a gene: 10. This CDR3 is 14 amino acids long. The V gene's germline CDR1 is SGHTA and CDR2 FQGNSA. DNA for the CDR3: TGTGCCAGCAGCCTCGGACAGGTATCGGCCGAGCAGTACTTC. Its translation is CASSLGQVSAEQYF.

This clonotype was seen more than once but under ten times. In DNA form, the CDR3 reads TGTGCCAGCAGCCGAGACAGGGCGCGGACCCAGTACTTC. Its translation is CASSRDRARTQYF. The gene calls are TRBV27 and TRBJ2-5; 7 bases line up with TRBD1. The CDR3 has 13 residues. Germline-derived CDR1 and CDR2 are MNHEY and SMNVEV (reference sequence). The junction had 8 bases not matched to a gene; V was cut back by 6 bases and J by 7 bases.